This T cell receptor beta chain was captured by sequencing in a study of monozygotic twins with inflammatory bowel disease. Study-wide findings and caveats: Researchers were unable to tell different T cell subtypes apart. Twins with IBD were found to have lower TCRbeta diversity (inverse Simpson) than healthy co-twins.

UMIs bearing a 6-nucleotide sample barcode were added through template switching. TCRdb processed the 5' RACE reads again and assigns one entry to each CDR3 protein, with no DNA. This repertoire includes 400,000 to 500,000 distinct CDR3 sequences. Details on this clonotype: Its specificity is unknown.

Germline-derived CDR1 and CDR2 are SGHRS and YFSETQ. The CDR3 totals 18 residues. This chain links TRBV5-1 with TRBJ2-5; TCRdb returns TRBD2, unconfirmable since there is no DNA. This sequence was found in a human donor with ulcerative colitis or Crohn's disease, or a healthy co-twin of an affected twin (not recorded which). Sequenced material: blood. The chain's CDR3 is CASSLWGGTSGFQETQYF.